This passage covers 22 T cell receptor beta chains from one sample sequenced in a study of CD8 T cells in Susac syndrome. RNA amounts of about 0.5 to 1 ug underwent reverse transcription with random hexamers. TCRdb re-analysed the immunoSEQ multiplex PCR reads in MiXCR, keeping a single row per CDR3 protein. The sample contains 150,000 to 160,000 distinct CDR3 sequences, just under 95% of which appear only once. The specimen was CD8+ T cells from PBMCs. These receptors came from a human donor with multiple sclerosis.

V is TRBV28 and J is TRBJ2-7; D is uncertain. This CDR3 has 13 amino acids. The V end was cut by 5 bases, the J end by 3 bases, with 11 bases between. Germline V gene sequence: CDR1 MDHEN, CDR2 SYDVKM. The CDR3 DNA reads TGTGCCAGCAGTCTTAACACACTCTACGAGCAGTACTTC. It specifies CASSLNTLYEQYF.

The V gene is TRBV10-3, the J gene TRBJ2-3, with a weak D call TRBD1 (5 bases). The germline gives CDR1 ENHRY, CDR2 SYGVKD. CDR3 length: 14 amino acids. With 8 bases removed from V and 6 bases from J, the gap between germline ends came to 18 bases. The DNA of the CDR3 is TGTGCCATCCGGCCCCCTGGGGCCCGCGATACGCAGTATTTT. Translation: CAIRPPGARDTQYF.

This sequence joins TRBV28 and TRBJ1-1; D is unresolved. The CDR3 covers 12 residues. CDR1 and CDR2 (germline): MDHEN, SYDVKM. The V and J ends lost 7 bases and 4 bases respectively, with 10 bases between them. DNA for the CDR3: TGTGCCAGCATGGGATGGAGCACTGAAGCTTTCTTT. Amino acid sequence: CASMGWSTEAFF. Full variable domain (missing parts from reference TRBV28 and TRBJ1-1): DVKVTQSSRYLVKRTGEKVFLECVQDMDHENMFWYRQDPGLGLRLIYFSYDVKMKEKGDIPEGYSVSREKKERFSLILESASTNQTSMYLCASMGWSTEAFFGQGTRLTVV.

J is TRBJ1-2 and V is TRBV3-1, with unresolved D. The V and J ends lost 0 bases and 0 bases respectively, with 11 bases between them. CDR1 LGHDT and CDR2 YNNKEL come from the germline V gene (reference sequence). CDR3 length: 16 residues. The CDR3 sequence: CASSQDGPPANYGYTF. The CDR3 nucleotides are TGTGCCAGCAGCCAAGATGGCCCGCCCGCTAACTATGGCTACACCTTC.

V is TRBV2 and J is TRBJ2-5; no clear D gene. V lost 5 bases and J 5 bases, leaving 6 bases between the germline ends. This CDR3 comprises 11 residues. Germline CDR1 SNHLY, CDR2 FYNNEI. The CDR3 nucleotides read TGTGCCAGCAGTCCCCGGGAGACCCAGTACTTC. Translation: CASSPRETQYF. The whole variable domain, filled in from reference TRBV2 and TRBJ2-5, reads EPEVTQTPSHQVTQMGQEVILRCVPISNHLYFYWYRQILGQKVEFLVSFYNNEISEKSEIFDDQFSVERPDGSNFTLKIRSTKLEDSAMYFCASSPRETQYFGPGTRLLVL.

The DNA for the CDR3 is TGTGCCAGCAGTCCGCCTAGGCTCCCAGAGACCCAGTACTTC. Protein: CASSPPRLPETQYF. The V gene is TRBV12-3 or TRBV12-4, the J gene TRBJ2-5; D uncertain. CDR3 size: 14 residues. V lost 5 bases, J lost 4 bases, and 14 bases lay in between.

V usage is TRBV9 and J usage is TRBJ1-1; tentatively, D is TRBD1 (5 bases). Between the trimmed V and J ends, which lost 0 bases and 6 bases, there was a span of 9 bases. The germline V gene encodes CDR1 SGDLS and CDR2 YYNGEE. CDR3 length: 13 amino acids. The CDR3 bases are TGTGCCAGCAGCGTAGGGACAAAAGCTGAAGCTTTCTTT. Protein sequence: CASSVGTKAEAFF. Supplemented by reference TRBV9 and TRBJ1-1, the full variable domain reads DSGVTQTPKHLITATGQRVTLRCSPRSGDLSVYWYQQSLDQGLQFLIQYYNGEERAKGNILERFSAQQFPDLHSELNLSSLELGDSALYFCASSVGTKAEAFFGQGTRLTVV.

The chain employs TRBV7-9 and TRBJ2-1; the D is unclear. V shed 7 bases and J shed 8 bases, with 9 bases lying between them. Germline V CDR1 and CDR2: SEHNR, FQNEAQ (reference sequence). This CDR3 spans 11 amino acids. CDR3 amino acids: CASTPAHEQFF. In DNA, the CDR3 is TGTGCCAGCACCCCCGCCCATGAGCAGTTCTTC.

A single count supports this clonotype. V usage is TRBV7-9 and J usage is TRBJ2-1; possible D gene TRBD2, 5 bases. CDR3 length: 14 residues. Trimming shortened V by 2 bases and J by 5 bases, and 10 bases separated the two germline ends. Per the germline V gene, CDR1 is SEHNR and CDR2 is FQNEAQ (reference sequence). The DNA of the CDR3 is TGTGCCAGCAGCTTATCCGGACTCCACAATGAGCAGTTCTTC. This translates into CASSLSGLHNEQFF.

CDR3 in DNA: TGTGCCAGCAGCGTAAACAGGGAAAAGGAGACCCAGTACTTC. Encoded protein: CASSVNREKETQYF. The V gene is TRBV9, the J gene TRBJ2-5; D is perhaps TRBD1 (6 bases). Germline V gene lookup returns CDR1 SGDLS and CDR2 YYNGEE. Trimming pared 1 base from V and 5 bases from J, leaving 12 bases between. The length of the CDR3 is 14 residues.

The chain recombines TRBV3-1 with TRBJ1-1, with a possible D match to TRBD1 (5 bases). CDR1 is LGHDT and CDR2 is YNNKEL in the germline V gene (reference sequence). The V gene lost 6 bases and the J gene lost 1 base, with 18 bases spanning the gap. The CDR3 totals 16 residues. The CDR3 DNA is TGTGCCAGCAGATCGGGGACTTTCTGGGAGAACACTGAAGCTTTCTTT. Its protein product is CASRSGTFWENTEAFF.

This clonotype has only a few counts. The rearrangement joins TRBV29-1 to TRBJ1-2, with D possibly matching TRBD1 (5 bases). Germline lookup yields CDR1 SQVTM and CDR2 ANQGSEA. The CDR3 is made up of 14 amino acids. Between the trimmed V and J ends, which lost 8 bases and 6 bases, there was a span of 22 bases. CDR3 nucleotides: TGCAGCCATACTCCGGGGGAGGGTGAGGATGGCTACACCTTC. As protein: CSHTPGEGEDGYTF.

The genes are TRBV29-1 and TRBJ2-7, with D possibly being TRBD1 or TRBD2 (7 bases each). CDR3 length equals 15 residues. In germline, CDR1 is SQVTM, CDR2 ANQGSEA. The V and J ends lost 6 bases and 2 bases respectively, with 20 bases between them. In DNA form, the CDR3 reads TGCAGCGTCCCCGCCCGGCAGGGGGGGACCTACGAGCAGTACTTC. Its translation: CSVPARQGGTYEQYF.

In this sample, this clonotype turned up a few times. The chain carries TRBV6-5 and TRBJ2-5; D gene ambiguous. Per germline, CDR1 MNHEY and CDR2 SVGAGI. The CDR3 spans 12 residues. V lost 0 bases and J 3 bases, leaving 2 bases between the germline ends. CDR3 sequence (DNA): TGTGCCAGCAGTTACTCTAAAGAGACCCAGTACTTC. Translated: CASSYSKETQYF.

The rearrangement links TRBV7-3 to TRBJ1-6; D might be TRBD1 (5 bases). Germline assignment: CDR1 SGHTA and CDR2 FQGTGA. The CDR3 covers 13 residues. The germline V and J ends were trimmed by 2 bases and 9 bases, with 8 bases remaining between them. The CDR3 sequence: CASSLQRGSPLHF. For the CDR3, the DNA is TGTGCCAGCAGCTTACAAAGGGGTTCACCCCTCCACTTT.

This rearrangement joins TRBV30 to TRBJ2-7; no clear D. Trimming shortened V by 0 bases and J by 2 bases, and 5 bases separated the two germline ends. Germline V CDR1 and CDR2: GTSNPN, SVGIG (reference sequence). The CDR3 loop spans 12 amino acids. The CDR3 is CAWSVETYEQYF. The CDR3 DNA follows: TGTGCCTGGAGTGTGGAGACCTACGAGCAGTACTTC.

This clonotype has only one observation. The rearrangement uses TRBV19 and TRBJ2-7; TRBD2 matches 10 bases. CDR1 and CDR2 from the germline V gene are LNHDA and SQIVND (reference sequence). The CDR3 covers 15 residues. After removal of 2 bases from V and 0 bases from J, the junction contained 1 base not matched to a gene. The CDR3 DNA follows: TGTGCCAGTAGTATATCTAGCGGGAGCTCCTACGAGCAGTACTTC. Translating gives CASSISSGSSYEQYF.

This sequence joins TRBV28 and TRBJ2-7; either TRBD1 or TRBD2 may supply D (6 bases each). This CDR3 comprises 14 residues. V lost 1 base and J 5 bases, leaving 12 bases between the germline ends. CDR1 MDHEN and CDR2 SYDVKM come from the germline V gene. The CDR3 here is CASSLLVGGHEQYF. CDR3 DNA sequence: TGTGCCAGCAGTTTATTGGTCGGGGGCCACGAGCAGTACTTC.

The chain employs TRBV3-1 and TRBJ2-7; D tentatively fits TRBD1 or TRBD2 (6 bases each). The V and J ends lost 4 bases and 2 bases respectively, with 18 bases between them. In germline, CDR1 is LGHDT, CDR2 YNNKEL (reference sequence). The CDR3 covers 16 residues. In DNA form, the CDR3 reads TGTGCCAGCAGCCCGAAGGTCCCCGGGGGCGCCTACGAGCAGTACTTC. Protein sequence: CASSPKVPGGAYEQYF.

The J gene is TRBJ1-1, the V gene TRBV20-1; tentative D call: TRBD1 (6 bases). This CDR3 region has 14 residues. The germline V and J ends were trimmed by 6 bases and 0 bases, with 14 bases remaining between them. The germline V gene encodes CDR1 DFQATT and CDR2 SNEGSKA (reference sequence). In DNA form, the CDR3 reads TGCAGTGCGTATGACAGGCCCTTGAACACTGAAGCTTTCTTT. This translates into CSAYDRPLNTEAFF.

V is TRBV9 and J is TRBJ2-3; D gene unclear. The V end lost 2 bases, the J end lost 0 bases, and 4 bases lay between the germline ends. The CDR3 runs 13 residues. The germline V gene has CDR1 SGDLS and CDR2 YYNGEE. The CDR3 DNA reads TGTGCCAGCAGCGTGTCTAGCACAGATACGCAGTATTTT. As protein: CASSVSSTDTQYF.

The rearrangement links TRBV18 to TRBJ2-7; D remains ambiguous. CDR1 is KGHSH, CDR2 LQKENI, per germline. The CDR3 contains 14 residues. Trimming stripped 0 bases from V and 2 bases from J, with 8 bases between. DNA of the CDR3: TGTGCCAGCTCACCACCCCAGGTACCCTACGAGCAGTACTTC. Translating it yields CASSPPQVPYEQYF.